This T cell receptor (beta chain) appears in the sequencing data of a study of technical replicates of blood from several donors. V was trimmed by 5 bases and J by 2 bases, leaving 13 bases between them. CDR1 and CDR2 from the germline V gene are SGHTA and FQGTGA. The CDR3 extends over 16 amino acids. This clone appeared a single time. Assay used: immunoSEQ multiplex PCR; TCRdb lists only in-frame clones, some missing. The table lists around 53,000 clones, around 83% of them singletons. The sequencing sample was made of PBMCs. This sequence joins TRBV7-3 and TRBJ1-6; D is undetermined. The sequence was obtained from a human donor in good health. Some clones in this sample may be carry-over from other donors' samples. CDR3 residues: CASSGWGVTYNSPLHF. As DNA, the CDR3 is TGTGCCAGCAGCGGGTGGGGAGTCACCTATAATTCACCCCTCCACTTT.